The entry below gives a single T cell receptor beta chain sequence along with its context. Clones were sequenced by immunoSEQ multiplex PCR, and TCRdb holds only the in-frame ones, with some missing. The sample shows roughly 200,000 clones, 80% to 90% of them seen only once. This sample stems from a study of blood T cell repertoires in COVID-19. Study details: COVID-19 samples, acute and convalescent, were from the United States, Italy and Spain.

Trimming removed 3 bases from V and 4 bases from J, with 7 bases in between. CDR1 SGDLS and CDR2 YYNGEE come from the germline V gene. The CDR3 spans 12 residues. The clonotype comes from a human donor with active or convalescent COVID-19. The donor label of this sample is uncertain. J is TRBJ1-2 and V is TRBV9, with D maybe TRBD1 (5 bases). The sequenced material came from peripheral blood. The CDR3 sequence: CASSAQGYGYTF. Here the CDR3 DNA reads TGTGCCAGCAGCGCCCAGGGCTATGGCTACACCTTC.